Each of the 22 T cell receptor beta chains below was sequenced from the same sample in a study of identical twins. TCRdb re-analysed the 5' RACE reads in MiXCR, keeping a single row per CDR3 protein. This table holds approximately 490,000 distinct CDR3 sequences, approximately 20% found once. These data were also reused for a study on yellow fever vaccine responses in identical twins.

The material sequenced was CD4+ T cells sorted from blood. Receptors originate from a woman under 30 in good health.

This clonotype has just a few counts. For the CDR3, the DNA is TGCAGTGCTGAGGGTTTCGGTGAGCAGTTCTTC. Protein: CSAEGFGEQFF. V is TRBV20-1 and J is TRBJ2-1; the D gene is possibly TRBD2 (5 bases). This CDR3 is 11 amino acids long. The V and J ends lost 5 bases and 9 bases respectively, with 11 bases between them. The germline gives CDR1 DFQATT, CDR2 SNEGSKA (reference sequence).

In its sample, this clonotype was seen a few times. V is TRBV11-2 and J is TRBJ2-4; D remains unclear. V lost 5 bases and J lost 2, with 7 bases in between. Germline lookup yields CDR1 SGHAT and CDR2 FQNNGV. This CDR3 region has 13 residues. The CDR3 coding sequence is TGTGCCAGCAGCCAAGGACCCAAAAACATTCAGTACTTC. Its translation is CASSQGPKNIQYF.

This clonotype appeared a few times. The gene calls are TRBV20-1 and TRBJ1-2; a possible D gene is TRBD1 (5 bases). The CDR3 loop spans 14 amino acids. CDR1 DFQATT and CDR2 SNEGSKA come from the germline V gene (reference sequence). V was pared by 0 bases and J by 7 bases, with 15 bases between. The CDR3 coding sequence is TGCAGTGCTAGAGATTTGGGGGGTTCAGGTGGCTACACCTTC. Translated: CSARDLGGSGGYTF.

Turning to this clonotype: One end of the junction fails to match germline, which may point to a read error. The rearrangement links TRBV18 to TRBJ2-3, with TRBD2 matching over 9 bases. Germline CDR1 reads KGHSH; CDR2 reads LQKENI. The CDR3 totals 15 residues. The CDR3 spells CASSPPGGPRLAGPF. CDR3 coding DNA: TGTGCCAGCTCACCCCCGGGTGGCCCGAGGCTAGCGGGACCCTTT.

The chain carries TRBV5-1 and TRBJ2-7; perhaps TRBD1 as D (6 bases). The V end was cut by 6 bases, the J end by 2 bases, with 21 bases between. The CDR3 spans 16 residues. In germline, CDR1 is SGHRS, CDR2 YFSETQ. DNA of the CDR3: TGCGCCAGCACGTCCAACACAGGGCCATCCACCTACGAGCAGTACTTC. Amino acid sequence: CASTSNTGPSTYEQYF.

This clonotype was detected once. The rearrangement links TRBV20-1 to TRBJ2-5, with D unclear. Trimming pared 0 bases from V and 5 bases from J, leaving 13 bases between. The CDR3 has 14 residues. The germline gives CDR1 DFQATT, CDR2 SNEGSKA (reference sequence). CDR3 coding DNA: TGCAGTGCTAGAGAGGCTGGTCCCAAGGAGACCCAGTACTTC. Translation gives CSAREAGPKETQYF.

This sequence joins TRBV24-1 and TRBJ2-1; 9 bases are a match to TRBD1. The V gene's germline CDR1 is KGHDR and CDR2 SFDVKD. CDR3 length equals 16 residues. V was clipped by 3 bases and J by 7 bases; unmatched bases: 9. CDR3 in amino acids: CATSDPTGTGRNEQFF. CDR3 bases: TGTGCCACCAGTGATCCTACCGGGACAGGGCGGAATGAGCAGTTCTTC.

The chain uses TRBV6-1 and TRBJ1-5; the D is unclear. CDR3 size: 14 residues. Per the germline V gene, CDR1 is MNHNS and CDR2 is SASEGT. Deletions cut 6 bases from V and 0 bases from J, with 9 bases between. This chain's CDR3 is CASSGQVSNQPQHF. In DNA form, the CDR3 reads TGTGCCAGCAGCGGTCAGGTTAGCAATCAGCCCCAGCATTTT.

The rearrangement links TRBV20-1 to TRBJ2-1; 11 nucleotides agree with TRBD2. Losses at the gene ends were 2 bases for V and 9 bases for J; bases not matched to a gene: 6. The CDR3 totals 14 residues. CDR1 is DFQATT, CDR2 SNEGSKA, per germline (reference sequence). CDR3 sequence (DNA): TGCAGTGCTAGAACTAGCGGGAGAGGTTTTGAGCAGTTCTTC. Translating gives CSARTSGRGFEQFF.

The genes are TRBV28 and TRBJ2-7; 9 bases match TRBD1. V lost 6 bases to trimming and J lost 5 bases; unmatched junction nucleotides: 14. This CDR3 is 16 amino acids long. Germline V lookup: CDR1 MDHEN, CDR2 SYDVKM. CDR3 sequence reads: CASSTAGTGFSHEQYF. CDR3 nucleotides: TGTGCCAGCAGCACAGCCGGGACAGGGTTTTCCCACGAGCAGTACTTC.

This clonotype turned up a few times. The rearrangement uses TRBV12-3 or TRBV12-4 and TRBJ1-1; TRBD1 is a possible D gene (6 bases). Trimming cost V 2 bases and J 0 bases, with 10 bases left between them. The CDR3 contains 15 residues. The DNA of the CDR3 is TGTGCCAGCAGTTTAAGTACAGGGCTGAACACTGAAGCTTTCTTT. It encodes CASSLSTGLNTEAFF.

The sample holds a few counts of this clonotype. This chain connects TRBV4-1 to TRBJ2-5; TRBD1 matches 8 bases. V shed 0 bases and J 5 bases; nucleotides not matched to a gene: 8. In germline, CDR1 is MGHRA, CDR2 YSYEKL. The CDR3 has 16 residues. CDR3 protein: CASSQDRQGSSETQYF. Here the CDR3 DNA reads TGCGCCAGCAGCCAAGACCGACAGGGGTCGAGTGAGACCCAGTACTTC.

This clonotype was seen more than once but under ten times. This chain joins TRBV20-1 and TRBJ2-1, with a tentative D call TRBD2 (5 bases). The germline gives CDR1 DFQATT, CDR2 SNEGSKA (reference sequence). The CDR3 loop spans 14 amino acids. CDR3 bases: TGCAGCCACCTAACTAGTACGCGCTACAATGAGCAGTTCTTC. Residues: CSHLTSTRYNEQFF.

V is TRBV7-8 and J is TRBJ2-2, with TRBD2 matching over 11 bases. Germline assignment: CDR1 SGHVS and CDR2 FQNEAQ. V lost 7 bases, J lost 1 base, and 2 bases stayed unmatched. CDR3 length equals 15 residues. The CDR3 nucleotides are TGTGCCAGCACCGGGACTAGCGGGAACACCGGGGAGCTGTTTTTT. As protein: CASTGTSGNTGELFF.

The V gene is TRBV5-6, the J gene TRBJ2-1; 13 bases align to TRBD2. V lost 5 bases to trimming and J lost 8 bases; unmatched junction nucleotides: 13. Germline V gene sequence: CDR1 SGHDT, CDR2 YYEEEE. This CDR3 has 17 residues. The CDR3 DNA reads as TGTGCCAGCAGTTGGACTAGCGGGAGTTTCGTTGTTGATGAGCAGTTCTTC. Translated: CASSWTSGSFVVDEQFF. Variable domain in full (rest from reference TRBV5-6 and TRBJ2-1): DAGVTQSPTHLIKTRGQQVTLRCSPKSGHDTVSWYQQALGQGPQFIFQYYEEEERQRGNFPDRFSGHQFPNYSSELNVNALLLGDSALYLCASSWTSGSFVVDEQFFGPGTRLTVL.

The V call is TRBV20-1, the J call TRBJ1-5, with TRBD1 identical over 9 bases. Trimming removed 5 bases from V and 5 bases from J; junction bases left unmatched: 7. The V gene's germline CDR1 is DFQATT and CDR2 SNEGSKA (reference sequence). The CDR3 runs to 14 residues. The chain's CDR3 is CSASNRGRDQPQHF. CDR3 sequence (DNA): TGCAGTGCTTCCAACAGGGGGCGCGATCAGCCCCAGCATTTT.

This clonotype was counted between two and nine times. V is TRBV14 and J is TRBJ1-1, with D unclear. Germline V gene data show CDR1 as SGHDN and CDR2 as FVKESK. The CDR3 sequence is 11 residues long. Trimming removed 1 base at V and 8 bases at J, with 5 bases between. As DNA, the CDR3 is TGTGCCAGCAGCCAAGCCAGGGAAGCTTTCTTT. It yields the protein CASSQAREAFF.

The chain recombines TRBV7-6 with TRBJ1-5; D unresolved. V was trimmed by 2 bases and J by 0 bases, leaving 14 bases between them. The germline CDR1 and CDR2 sequences are SGHVS and FNYEAQ. The CDR3 has 17 amino acids. The CDR3 reads CASSLSSGAYSNQPQHF. The CDR3 DNA reads TGTGCCAGCAGCTTAAGTAGTGGTGCATATAGCAATCAGCCCCAGCATTTT.

This clonotype was found a few times. The rearrangement links TRBV6-1 to TRBJ1-4, with 7 bases identical to TRBD1. The length of the CDR3 is 14 residues. The V and J ends lost 8 bases and 3 bases, in that order; junction bases with no gene match: 6. Per germline, CDR1 MNHNS and CDR2 SASEGT. CDR3 sequence: CASRPGTANEKLFF. The CDR3 nucleotides read TGTGCCAGCCGACCCGGGACAGCTAATGAAAAACTGTTTTTT.

The chain recombines TRBV20-1 with TRBJ2-5; TRBD2 aligns across 9 bases. The CDR3 has 13 residues. Germline trimming cut 6 bases from V and 5 bases from J; bases unmatched to any gene: 7. CDR1 and CDR2 from the germline V gene are DFQATT and SNEGSKA (reference sequence). The CDR3 loop reads CSAPAGGKETQYF. CDR3 bases: TGCAGTGCCCCGGCGGGGGGGAAGGAGACCCAGTACTTC.

The chain is built from TRBV19 and TRBJ2-2, with D unclear. CDR1 and CDR2 from the germline V gene are LNHDA and SQIVND (reference sequence). V was shortened by 6 bases and J by 6 bases, with 5 bases between the two germline ends. The CDR3 is 11 residues long. The CDR3 DNA is TGTGCCAGTAGGTGGGCCGGGGAGCTGTTTTTT. Its protein is CASRWAGELFF.

This clonotype was counted only a few times. V and J are TRBV20-1 and TRBJ2-3; weak D call: TRBD2 (7 bases). CDR1 and CDR2 from the germline V gene are DFQATT and SNEGSKA (reference sequence). Trimming cost V 5 bases and J 6 bases, with 15 bases left between them. The CDR3 runs to 13 residues. DNA of the CDR3: TGCAGTGCTTCGGGGGGCGGCCCGGATACGCAGTATTTT. It is translated as CSASGGGPDTQYF.